These T cell receptor beta chains were read from a single sample in a study of T cell responses to AZD1222 COVID-19 vaccine. Profiling relied on immunoSEQ multiplex PCR, and the TCRdb table lists in-frame clones only, not all of them. Of approximately 52,000 clones in the sample, about nine tenths are singletons; the top ten hold 2% to 3%. The sequenced sample was peripheral blood, obtained 28 days after the second AZD1222 dose. Receptors originate from an adult who received the AZD1222 COVID-19 vaccine. The CDR3 runs from the conserved cysteine through the conserved F or W. The D gene is left open where the match is weak. Clone size is shown for a subset of rows, as once, few, many or a class of expanded clone.

clone_size	v_call	d_call	j_call	cdr3_nt	cdr3_aa
few	TRBV7-9	-	TRBJ1-2	TGTGCCAGCAGCCCGACTCCGGGAAAGGGGAACTATGGCTACACCTTC	CASSPTPGKGNYGYTF
-	TRBV27	TRBD1	TRBJ1-1	TGTGCCAGCAGTTTATTGACAGGGGGCACATGGGAAGCTTTCTTT	CASSLLTGGTWEAFF
-	TRBV21-1	-	TRBJ1-2	TGTGCCAGCAAGTATGAAGGATGTGGCTATGGCTACACCTTC	CASKYEGCGYGYTF
-	TRBV19	TRBD1	TRBJ2-2	TGTGCCAGTAGTATCCCCCGGCAGGGGGCATTAACCGGGGAGCTGTTTTTT	CASSIPRQGALTGELFF
-	TRBV5-1	TRBD2	TRBJ2-3	TGCGCCAGCACCCCGGGGGGGACAGATACGCAGTATTTT	CASTPGGTDTQYF
-	TRBV3-1/TRBV3-2	-	TRBJ2-7	TGTGCCAGCAGCCAGGACAGTGACTCCTACGAGCAGTACTTC	CASSQDSDSYEQYF
-	TRBV28	-	TRBJ2-2	TGTGCCAGCAAATCGGGGACGAACACCGGGGAGCTGTTTTTT	CASKSGTNTGELFF
-	TRBV5-1	-	TRBJ2-2	TGCGCCAGCAGCAATCCAGATTTCTTAGGAGCCGGGGAGCTGTTTTTT	CASSNPDFLGAGELFF
-	TRBV19	-	TRBJ1-5	TGTGCCAGTAGTCCTTCGGGGGCATGGCAGCCCCAGCATTTT	CASSPSGAWQPQHF
-	TRBV7-2	-	TRBJ1-1	TGTGCCAGCAGCTTAGATAACCGGGGGACTGAAGCTTTCTTT	CASSLDNRGTEAFF
-	TRBV4-2	TRBD1	TRBJ2-2	TGTGCCAGCAGCCAAGAGGGGGCAGGGGGAATGACCGGGGAGCTGTTTTTT	CASSQEGAGGMTGELFF
once	TRBV3-1/TRBV3-2	TRBD2	TRBJ2-1	TGTGCCAGCAGTCCGGGACTAGCGGGATACAATGAGCAGTTCTTC	CASSPGLAGYNEQFF
-	TRBV6-5	-	TRBJ1-4	TGTGCCAGCAGTTACTCGGCAACAAGGAGTGAAAAACTGTTTTTT	CASSYSATRSEKLFF
-	TRBV28	-	TRBJ1-1	TGTGCCAGCAGTTTGCCCAGGACAGAAAAAAACACTGAAGCTTTCTTT	CASSLPRTEKNTEAFF
-	TRBV9	-	TRBJ1-1	TGTGCCAGCAGCCCGCGGGGGGGTAACACTGAAGCTTTCTTT	CASSPRGGNTEAFF
once	TRBV7-8	TRBD1	TRBJ2-5	TGTGCCAGCAGTGCCCCGGGACAGGGGCTGGAGACCCAGTACTTC	CASSAPGQGLETQYF
-	TRBV20-1	TRBD2	TRBJ2-1	TGCAGTGCTAGTGGCCTAGCGGGAGGCAATGAGCAGTTCTTC	CSASGLAGGNEQFF
-	TRBV28	TRBD1	TRBJ1-5	TGTGCCAGCAGCATCCCAGGGACAGTCTATCAGCCCCAGCATTTT	CASSIPGTVYQPQHF
-	TRBV19	-	TRBJ2-7	TGTGCCAGTAGGCCGGACAGTACCTACTCCTACGAGCAGTACTTC	CASRPDSTYSYEQYF
-	TRBV5-1	-	TRBJ2-1	TGCGCCAGCAGCTTGGATAACGAGCAGTTCTTC	CASSLDNEQFF
-	TRBV28	-	TRBJ2-7	TGTGCCACCACCGGGGGTACCGAGCAGTACTTC	CATTGGTEQYF
-	TRBV19	-	TRBJ2-2	TGTGCCAGTAGTATTACCCAGGGTGCATCCGGGGAGCTGTTTTTT	CASSITQGASGELFF
-	TRBV6-2/TRBV6-3	-	TRBJ1-5	TGTGCCAGCAGTTACATTACGGGGGGGGCAGAACAGCCCCAGCATTTT	CASSYITGGAEQPQHF
few	TRBV4-2	-	TRBJ1-4	TGTGCCAGCAGCCCCCGCTTAGGGATGGGGGAAAAACTGTTTTTT	CASSPRLGMGEKLFF
-	TRBV6-5	-	TRBJ1-5	TGTGCCAGCAACGGGGCCAGGGGCAATCAGCCCCAGCATTTT	CASNGARGNQPQHF
once	TRBV7-8	-	TRBJ2-5	TGTGCCAGCAGCCCGGGGAGCGGAGAGACCCAGTACTTC	CASSPGSGETQYF
-	TRBV28	TRBD1	TRBJ2-2	TGTGCCAGCTCCCTTTGGGGGGGACAGGGGTTACCCGGGGAGCTGTTTTTT	CASSLWGGQGLPGELFF
-	TRBV5-1	TRBD2	TRBJ2-1	TGCGCCAGCAGCTTGGCCCGGCTAGCGGGAGACAATGAGCAGTTCTTC	CASSLARLAGDNEQFF
once	TRBV15	TRBD1	TRBJ1-3	TGTGCCACCAGCAGAGATAAGGGACAGTTCTCTGGAAACACCATATATTTT	CATSRDKGQFSGNTIYF
-	TRBV11-2	TRBD1	TRBJ1-4	TGTGCCAGCAGCCCGGACAGGGGTAGAGAAAAACTGTTTTTT	CASSPDRGREKLFF
-	TRBV2	-	TRBJ2-1	TGTGCCAGCAGCCGAGACGGGACCCCATTTGGGTATGAGCAGTTCTTC	CASSRDGTPFGYEQFF
-	TRBV27	TRBD1	TRBJ2-6	TGTGCCAGCAGTTCAGGGGGTCCTGGGGCCAACGTCCTGACTTTC	CASSSGGPGANVLTF